This TCR beta chain derives from a study of glioma-infiltrating T cells. Study-level findings and limits: Only very few CDR3 sequences appeared in both tissue and blood. Above-expected tissue-blood divergence occurred in all gliomas, most in low-grade ones.

The iRepertoire nested amplicon-rescue multiplex PCR amplified TCR alpha and beta CDR3s from RNA. For one-step reverse transcription and amplification, 100-400 ng of tissue mRNA or PBMC total RNA was used. TCRdb ran MiXCR on the multiplex PCR reads and lists one entry per CDR3 protein. The repertoire has around 130,000 distinct CDR3 sequences, around 25% of them found once; the top ten carry 25% to 30%. With regard to this clonotype: Its antigen remains unidentified.

The sequence came from a human donor with low-grade glioma or glioblastoma, undergoing nonglioma brain surgery, or in good health (not recorded which). Material for sequencing was glioma tissue, nonneoplastic brain tissue, or PBMCs (not recorded which).

CDR3 DNA: TGCAGCGTTGGGGGGGGATTCAATCAGCCCCAGCATTTT. It translates to CSVGGGFNQPQHF. This rearrangement joins TRBV29-1 to TRBJ1-5, with a possible D match to TRBD1 (5 bases). This CDR3 is built from 13 residues. Deletions cut 4 bases from V and 3 bases from J, with 10 bases between. CDR1 SQVTM and CDR2 ANQGSEA come from the germline V gene.